These 21 T cell receptor beta chains originate from one sample sequenced in a study of early T cells in non-severe SARS-CoV-2 infection. TCRdb itself ran the 5' RACE reads through MiXCR, one entry per CDR3 protein. The sample lists 55,000 to 80,000 distinct CDR3 sequences; 10% to 15% were seen once. The source was whole blood, collected at baseline. These receptors came from an adult who was a healthcare worker with PCR-confirmed SARS-CoV-2 infection or an uninfected control (not recorded which).

In this sample, this clonotype turned up many times. The CDR3 loop is CSASPSGRGYEQFF. The CDR3 DNA follows: TGCAGTGCTAGTCCTAGCGGGAGGGGATATGAGCAGTTCTTC. The rearrangement links TRBV20-1 to TRBJ2-1, with TRBD2 matching 12 bases. This CDR3 is built from 14 residues. Per the germline V gene, CDR1 is DFQATT and CDR2 is SNEGSKA (reference sequence). V dropped 3 bases and J dropped 8; count of bases not matched to a gene: 5.

The genes are TRBV20-1 and TRBJ1-5, with TRBD1 as a possible D gene (6 bases). CDR1 and CDR2 from the germline V gene are DFQATT and SNEGSKA (reference sequence). The CDR3 is made up of 13 amino acids. V was cut by 0 bases and J by 9 bases, with 12 bases left in between. In DNA, the CDR3 is TGCAGTGCTAGAGAAGACAGGAGCAGGCCCCAGCATTTT. As protein: CSAREDRSRPQHF.

The V gene is TRBV7-6, the J gene TRBJ2-2; D is unclear. Germline-derived CDR1 and CDR2 are SGHVS and FNYEAQ. This CDR3 region has 14 residues. Deletions cut 2 bases from V and 4 bases from J, with 8 bases between. CDR3 region: CASSLFRSTGELFF. The CDR3 DNA reads TGTGCCAGCAGCTTATTCCGCAGCACCGGGGAGCTGTTTTTT.

This clonotype came up a few times. The V and J genes are TRBV7-6 and TRBJ2-5, with D possibly matching TRBD1 (6 bases). Trimming left V 3 bases short and J 8 bases short, with 13 bases between. The CDR3 length is 13 residues. Germline V gene data show CDR1 as SGHVS and CDR2 as FNYEAQ. The CDR3 DNA reads as TGTGCCAGCAGCTTCGAGGACAGAGTAACCCAGTACTTC. It translates to CASSFEDRVTQYF.

This clonotype was seen at least ten times. The chain carries TRBV12-3 or TRBV12-4 and TRBJ2-6; D is undetermined. The V and J ends lost 4 bases and 0 bases respectively, with 13 bases between them. The CDR3 has 17 residues. CDR3: CASSSSLGRSGANVLTF. In DNA form, the CDR3 reads TGTGCCAGCAGTTCCTCTCTCGGTCGCTCTGGGGCCAACGTCCTGACTTTC.

This chain joins TRBV10-3 and TRBJ1-2; TRBD1 matches 7 bases. Trimming at V came to 4 bases and at J to 5 bases, leaving 7 bases not matched to a gene. CDR1 is ENHRY, CDR2 SYGVKD, per germline. CDR3 length equals 14 residues. CDR3 sequence: CAISVQGGGYGYTF. The CDR3 nucleotides are TGTGCCATCAGTGTTCAGGGGGGAGGATATGGCTACACCTTC.

This clonotype has ten or more counts. V gene TRBV5-5 combines with J gene TRBJ2-1, with TRBD2 matching over 9 bases. CDR1 and CDR2 (germline): SGHKS, YYEKEE (reference sequence). The junction had 9 bases not matched to a gene; V was cut back by 4 bases and J by 4 bases. The CDR3 extends over 16 amino acids. The CDR3 DNA reads as TGTGCCAGCAGCCTACACCCGCGGGGGGGGTACAATGAGCAGTTCTTC. Translating gives CASSLHPRGGYNEQFF.

J is TRBJ2-2 and V is TRBV28; 7 nucleotides agree with TRBD1. The CDR3 extends over 16 amino acids. J gave up 1 base and V 6 bases, and 8 bases lay outside the gene matches. In germline, CDR1 is MDHEN, CDR2 SYDVKM. The CDR3 is CASRIQGTLNTGELFF. CDR3 in DNA: TGTGCCAGCAGGATACAGGGGACATTGAACACCGGGGAGCTGTTTTTT.

This clonotype was seen a few times. V and J are TRBV7-2 and TRBJ1-2, with D unclear. The V end was cut by 1 base, the J end by 1 base, with 4 bases between. CDR3 size: 13 residues. Germline V CDR1 and CDR2: SGHTA, FQGNSA. The CDR3 region has the DNA TGTGCCAGCAGCTTAGACAATAACTATGGCTACACCTTC. Translating it yields CASSLDNNYGYTF.

This clonotype was detected many times. The gene calls are TRBV19 and TRBJ1-1; D remains unclear. Looked up from germline, CDR1 is LNHDA and CDR2 is SQIVND (reference sequence). The CDR3 runs 15 residues. The V end was cut by 5 bases, the J end by 0 bases, with 13 bases between. CDR3 bases: TGTGCCAGTAGTCTAGGACTGGGGATGAACACTGAAGCTTTCTTT. Its translation is CASSLGLGMNTEAFF.

This clonotype came up a few times. The chain recombines TRBV19 with TRBJ2-4, with TRBD1 identical over 8 bases. Trimming took 8 bases from V and 7 from J; bases not matched to a gene: 7. There are 13 residues in the CDR3. Germline V lookup: CDR1 LNHDA, CDR2 SQIVND (reference sequence). The CDR3 region has the DNA TGTGCCAGTCGACCTGACAGGGGCAACATTCAGTACTTC. It translates to CASRPDRGNIQYF.

This chain connects TRBV29-1 to TRBJ2-7; D is perhaps TRBD1 (5 bases). The germline V and J ends were trimmed by 0 bases and 0 bases, with 6 bases remaining between them. The V gene's germline CDR1 is SQVTM and CDR2 ANQGSEA. There are 13 residues in the CDR3. CDR3 loop: CSVEDRASYEQYF. DNA for the CDR3: TGCAGCGTTGAAGACAGGGCCTCCTACGAGCAGTACTTC.

This clonotype has ten or more counts. This chain uses TRBV7-2 with TRBJ1-2; D gene unclear. V was clipped by 3 bases and J by 1 base, with 3 bases between them. The CDR3 runs 12 residues. The germline gives CDR1 SGHTA, CDR2 FQGNSA. The CDR3 DNA follows: TGTGCCAGCAGCTTGGATAACTATGGCTACACCTTC. Its protein product is CASSLDNYGYTF. The entire variable domain, with the rest obtained from reference TRBV7-2 and TRBJ1-2, is as follows: GAGVSQSPSNKVTEKGKDVELRCDPISGHTALYWYRQSLGQGLEFLIYFQGNSAPDKSGLPSDRFSAERTGGSVSTLTIQRTQQEDSAVYLCASSLDNYGYTFGSGTRLTVV.

This clonotype was seen many times. This chain links TRBV27 with TRBJ1-1, with 7 bases lining up with TRBD1. Looked up from germline, CDR1 is MNHEY and CDR2 is SMNVEV (reference sequence). Losses at the gene ends were 4 bases for V and 6 bases for J; bases not matched to a gene: 5. The CDR3 sequence is 13 residues long. CDR3 region: CASSWTGNSEAFF. The CDR3 nucleotides are TGTGCCAGCAGTTGGACAGGTAACTCTGAAGCTTTCTTT.

This clonotype appeared a few times. This chain joins TRBV7-4 and TRBJ2-1; 9 bases align to TRBD2. Germline values: CDR1 SGHVT, CDR2 SQSDAQ. CDR3 length equals 16 residues. Losses at the gene ends were 5 bases for V and 3 bases for J; bases not matched to a gene: 8. For the CDR3, the DNA is TGTGCCAGCAGCCCCCGGACTAGCGAGATCTACAATGAGCAGTTCTTC. Amino acid sequence: CASSPRTSEIYNEQFF.

The chain is built from TRBV6-5 and TRBJ2-7, with D perhaps TRBD2 (5 bases). Germline V gene sequence: CDR1 MNHEY, CDR2 SVGAGI. Trimming left V 2 bases short and J 2 bases short, with 10 bases between. The CDR3 runs 14 residues. The CDR3 DNA sequence: TGTGCCAGCAGTTACGGCGGAGGTCCCTACGAGCAGTACTTC. Encoded protein: CASSYGGGPYEQYF.

This clonotype was seen repeatedly, ten times or more. The genes are TRBV7-8 and TRBJ1-5, with D possibly being TRBD1 (5 bases). V was shortened by 3 bases and J by 5 bases, with 14 bases between the two germline ends. CDR3 length: 15 amino acids. Germline loops: CDR1 SGHVS, CDR2 FQNEAQ. The CDR3 protein is CASSFKRDSDQPQHF. The CDR3 nucleotides read TGTGCCAGCAGCTTTAAAAGGGACTCGGATCAGCCCCAGCATTTT.

There are a few counts of this clonotype. The chain has TRBV6-6 and TRBJ2-2; no clear D gene. This CDR3 comprises 16 residues. The germline V gene encodes CDR1 MNHNY and CDR2 SVGAGI (reference sequence). V was shortened by 1 base and J by 6 bases, with 15 bases between the two germline ends. The CDR3 DNA sequence: TGTGCCAGCAGTTACTTGTGGTCCCCGGACCCCGGGGAGCTGTTTTTT. Translated: CASSYLWSPDPGELFF.

The chain has TRBV12-3 or TRBV12-4 and TRBJ2-7; 14 bases align to TRBD2. With V trimmed by 8 bases and J by 6 bases, 6 bases remained unmatched. The CDR3 is 14 amino acids. DNA of the CDR3: TGTGCCAGCGGGGGGACTAGCGGGAGCAGCGAGCAGTACTTC. Translated, it gives CASGGTSGSSEQYF.

The chain recombines TRBV10-2 with TRBJ2-1; a weak D match, TRBD2 (5 bases). Trimming left V 4 bases short and J 9 bases short, with 19 bases between. Germline assignment: CDR1 WSHSY and CDR2 SAAADI. This CDR3 spans 15 amino acids. The CDR3 is CASSVSAEALREQFF. CDR3 DNA sequence: TGCGCCAGCAGTGTTTCAGCGGAGGCCCTTCGTGAGCAGTTCTTC.

This clonotype was seen ten or more times. The chain couples TRBV12-3 or TRBV12-4 to TRBJ2-3; D is uncertain. The CDR3 is 11 amino acids. V lost 4 bases to trimming and J lost 2 bases, with 1 base between them. CDR3 bases: TGTGCCAGCAGTTCCACAGATACGCAGTATTTT. It is translated as CASSSTDTQYF.